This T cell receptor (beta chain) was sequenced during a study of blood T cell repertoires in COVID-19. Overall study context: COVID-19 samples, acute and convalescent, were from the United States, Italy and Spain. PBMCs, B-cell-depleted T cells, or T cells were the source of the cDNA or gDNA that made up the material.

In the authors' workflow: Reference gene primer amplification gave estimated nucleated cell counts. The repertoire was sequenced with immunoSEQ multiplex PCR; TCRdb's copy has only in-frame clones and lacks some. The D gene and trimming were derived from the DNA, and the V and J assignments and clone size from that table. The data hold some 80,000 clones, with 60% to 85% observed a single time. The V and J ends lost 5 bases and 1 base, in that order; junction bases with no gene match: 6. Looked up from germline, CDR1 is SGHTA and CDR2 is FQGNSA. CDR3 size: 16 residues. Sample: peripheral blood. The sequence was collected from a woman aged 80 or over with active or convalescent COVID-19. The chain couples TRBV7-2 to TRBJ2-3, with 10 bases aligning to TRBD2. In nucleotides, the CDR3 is TGTGCCAGCAGCGTCCCTAGCGGGGGCCGCACAGATACGCAGTATTTT. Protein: CASSVPSGGRTDTQYF.